This is a list of T cell receptor beta chains from one sample in a study of early T cells in non-severe SARS-CoV-2 infection. Each CDR3 protein is one row after TCRdb ran MiXCR on the 5' RACE reads. This sample carries about 80,000 distinct CDR3 sequences, roughly 12% of them seen once, and the ten largest clones take 3.4%. Material for sequencing was whole blood. Receptors were obtained from an adult who was a healthcare worker with PCR-confirmed SARS-CoV-2 infection or an uninfected control (not recorded which). Both conserved end residues are part of each CDR3. Each record gives: J gene, V gene, clone size, D gene, CDR3 protein, CDR3 DNA. The D gene is left open where the match is weak. Only some rows state a clone size, as once, few, many or a class for expanded clones.

TRBJ2-3,TRBV7-3,many,TRBD2,CASSFRTSGRTSTDTQYF,TGTGCCAGCAGCTTCCGGACTAGCGGGAGGACGAGCACAGATACGCAGTATTTT
TRBJ2-3,TRBV20-1,medium-sized,TRBD1,CSAARDRVTDTQYF,TGCAGTGCCGCGCGGGACAGGGTCACAGATACGCAGTATTTT
TRBJ2-7,TRBV5-6,few,NA,CASSLGTVYEQYF,TGTGCCAGCAGCTTGGGAACGGTCTACGAGCAGTACTTC
TRBJ2-3,TRBV10-3,many,NA,CAISDPRDSQGDTQYF,TGTGCCATCAGTGACCCCCGGGACTCCCAAGGAGATACGCAGTATTTT
TRBJ1-1,TRBV5-1,few,NA,CASSSDGRMNTEAFF,TGCGCCAGCAGCTCCGATGGACGGATGAACACTGAAGCTTTCTTT
TRBJ1-2,TRBV28,NA,TRBD1,CASSLPDRGEGLIYGYTF,TGTGCCAGCAGTTTACCAGACAGGGGCGAGGGATTAATCTATGGCTACACCTTC
TRBJ1-5,TRBV27,NA,TRBD1,CASSEQGAYQPQHF,TGTGCCAGCAGTGAACAGGGGGCTTATCAGCCCCAGCATTTT
TRBJ2-4,TRBV28,NA,TRBD1,CASSPQGQGNIQYF,TGTGCCAGCAGTCCTCAGGGACAGGGAAACATTCAGTACTTC
TRBJ2-2,TRBV4-2,many,NA,CASSQDLGGTGELFF,TGTGCCAGCAGCCAAGATCTAGGGGGCACCGGGGAGCTGTTTTTT
TRBJ2-3,TRBV11-2,NA,NA,CASSFERNTQYF,TGTGCCAGCAGCTTCGAACGAAATACGCAGTATTTT
TRBJ1-1,TRBV20-1,many,NA,CSARRTVGAEAFF,TGCAGTGCTAGAAGGACAGTTGGCGCTGAAGCTTTCTTT
TRBJ2-1,TRBV7-2,NA,NA,CASSLGRYAMFF,TGTGCCAGCAGCTTAGGACGGTATGCAATGTTCTTC